Listed below are T cell receptor beta chains from one sample, sequenced in a study of T cell responses to AZD1222 COVID-19 vaccine. The table came from immunoSEQ multiplex PCR; TCRdb's copy has only in-frame clones and leaves some out. Found here are about 93,000 clones, nearly 90% of them singletons; the top ten hold about 2.6%. The sequenced sample was peripheral blood, obtained on day 0 of MenACWY control vaccination. The receptors stem from an adult in good health. CDR3s include the opening cysteine and the closing phenylalanine or tryptophan. Fields, in order: CDR3 protein, CDR3 DNA, J gene, clone size, D gene, V gene. A D gene is named only where the DNA matches it firmly. Some rows have no size entry. The others give once, few or many, or a class for an expanded clone.

CASSQDKHPARNQPQHF	TGCGCCAGCAGCCAAGATAAACACCCGGCGAGGAATCAGCCCCAGCATTTT	TRBJ1-5	NA	NA	TRBV4-1
CASSPGPERGYTF	TGTGCCAGCAGCCCGGGGCCAGAGAGGGGCTACACCTTC	TRBJ1-2	NA	NA	TRBV7-9
CASRLIRGGANVLTF	TGTGCAAGTCGCTTAATTCGGGGTGGGGCCAACGTCCTGACTTTC	TRBJ2-6	NA	NA	TRBV12-2
CARSLGDRREEKLFF	TGTGCCAGAAGCTTAGGGGACAGGAGGGAAGAAAAACTGTTTTTT	TRBJ1-4	NA	NA	TRBV7-5
CASRSTGQAHGYTF	TGTGCCAGCAGATCGACTGGACAGGCCCATGGCTACACCTTC	TRBJ1-2	NA	TRBD1	TRBV28
CSARQGGTQYF	TGCAGTGCTCGACAGGGAGGTACGCAGTATTTT	TRBJ2-3	NA	NA	TRBV20-1
CASSLDPFSEDSTDTQYF	TGTGCCAGCAGCTTAGACCCGTTTAGCGAGGATAGCACAGATACGCAGTATTTT	TRBJ2-3	NA	NA	TRBV11-2
CASSPLQVDGYTF	TGTGCCAGCTCACCGCTACAGGTCGATGGCTACACCTTC	TRBJ1-2	NA	NA	TRBV18
CASRYREETQYF	TGTGCCAGCAGATACAGGGAAGAGACCCAGTACTTC	TRBJ2-5	NA	NA	TRBV6-5
CAWSVPDQPQHF	TGTGCCTGGAGTGTACCTGATCAGCCCCAGCATTTT	TRBJ1-5	NA	NA	TRBV30
CASSFGGDNSPLHF	TGTGCCAGCAGTTTCGGCGGGGATAATTCACCCCTCCACTTT	TRBJ1-6	NA	NA	TRBV27
CASSTRTGGAKNIQYF	TGTGCCAGTAGTACTAGGACAGGGGGAGCCAAAAACATTCAGTACTTC	TRBJ2-4	once	TRBD1	TRBV19
CASSLDGNNYGYTF	TGTGCCAGCAGCTTGGACGGGAACAACTATGGCTACACCTTC	TRBJ1-2	NA	NA	TRBV5-5
CASSPGTGGSQPQHF	TGTGCCAGTAGTCCCGGGACAGGGGGAAGTCAGCCCCAGCATTTT	TRBJ1-5	few	TRBD1	TRBV19
CASSDHRGNQPQHF	TGTGCCAGCAGTGACCACAGGGGCAATCAGCCCCAGCATTTT	TRBJ1-5	once	NA	TRBV6-4
CASSQRGEGPGREQYF	TGTGCCAGCAGTCAAAGGGGGGAGGGCCCAGGGCGCGAGCAGTACTTC	TRBJ2-7	NA	NA	TRBV3-1/TRBV3-2
CASREDENTEAFF	TGTGCCAGCAGGGAGGACGAGAACACTGAAGCTTTCTTT	TRBJ1-1	NA	NA	TRBV2
CASSSRGGESPLHF	TGTGCCAGCAGTTCCCGCGGGGGCGAGTCACCCCTCCACTTT	TRBJ1-6	NA	NA	TRBV6-5
CASSPEGNYGYTF	TGTGCCAGCAGTCCCGAGGGGAACTATGGCTACACCTTC	TRBJ1-2	NA	NA	TRBV27
CASSWEGYGYTF	TGTGCCAGCAGCTGGGAGGGCTATGGCTACACCTTC	TRBJ1-2	NA	NA	TRBV5-5
CASSLNPLFYEQYF	TGTGCCAGCAGCTTAAACCCGCTATTCTACGAGCAGTACTTC	TRBJ2-7	NA	NA	TRBV7-2
CASSLEGRGEKLFF	TGCGCCAGCAGCTTGGAGGGGCGCGGAGAAAAACTGTTTTTT	TRBJ1-4	NA	NA	TRBV5-1
CASSRGVGTDTQYF	TGCGCCAGCAGCCGTGGGGTGGGGACAGATACGCAGTATTTT	TRBJ2-3	NA	NA	TRBV5-1
CASSVDLASYEQYF	TGTGCCAGCAGTGTAGACTTGGCCTCCTACGAGCAGTACTTC	TRBJ2-7	NA	NA	TRBV2
CASSPRTGGYGYTF	TGTGCCAGCAGCCCCAGAACAGGGGGCTATGGCTACACCTTC	TRBJ1-2	NA	TRBD1	TRBV14
CASGSPTGTDYGLHF	TGTGCTAGTGGTTCCCCGACCGGGACGGACTACGGCCTCCACTTT	TRBJ1-6	NA	NA	TRBV12-5
CASSLVRGQSYEQYF	TGTGCCAGCAGCCTTGTCCGGGGACAGAGCTACGAGCAGTACTTC	TRBJ2-7	NA	TRBD1	TRBV11-2
CSVEDRGRAYTEAFF	TGCAGCGTTGAAGATCGAGGCAGGGCTTACACTGAAGCTTTCTTT	TRBJ1-1	NA	NA	TRBV29-1
CASSANLQGPLHF	TGTGCCAGCAGCGCAAACCTTCAGGGACCCCTCCACTTT	TRBJ1-6	once	NA	TRBV3-1/TRBV3-2
CASGPLGLAFF	TGTGCCAGCGGCCCCCTCGGCTTGGCTTTCTTT	TRBJ1-1	NA	NA	TRBV2
CASSLGTGFFSEQYF	TGCGCCAGCAGCCTGGGGACAGGGTTCTTTTCCGAGCAGTACTTC	TRBJ2-7	NA	TRBD1	TRBV5-1
CASSFGGVSNQPQHF	TGTGCCAGCAGCTTCGGGGGGGTTAGCAATCAGCCCCAGCATTTT	TRBJ1-5	NA	NA	TRBV7-8
CASSLDQAAHGYTF	TGTGCCAGCAGCTTGGACCAGGCGGCCCATGGCTACACCTTC	TRBJ1-2	NA	NA	TRBV5-6
CASQLGREDTEAFF	TGTGCCAGTCAGCTGGGCAGGGAGGATACTGAAGCTTTCTTT	TRBJ1-1	NA	NA	TRBV7-9
CASSPYSGQGQYGYTF	TGTGCCAGCAGCCCTTACTCGGGACAGGGCCAATATGGCTACACCTTC	TRBJ1-2	NA	TRBD1	TRBV7-9
CSADTGGGYTF	TGCAGTGCCGATACAGGGGGCGGCTACACCTTC	TRBJ1-2	NA	TRBD1	TRBV20-1
CASSALGGSYEQYF	TGTGCCAGCAGCGCCCTGGGCGGATCCTACGAGCAGTACTTC	TRBJ2-7	NA	NA	TRBV13
CASSGTGVPGPQHF	TGTGCCAGCAGTGGGACAGGGGTTCCGGGGCCCCAGCATTTT	TRBJ1-5	NA	TRBD1	TRBV2
CASSQEGTGSYGYTF	TGTGCCAGCAGCCAAGAAGGGACTGGAAGCTATGGCTACACCTTC	TRBJ1-2	NA	NA	TRBV3-1/TRBV3-2
CASSLGTLSTNEKLFF	TGTGCCAGCAGCTTAGGGACACTCTCAACTAATGAAAAACTGTTTTTT	TRBJ1-4	NA	NA	TRBV7-6
CASSVTGDQETQYF	TGTGCCAGCAGCGTGACAGGGGACCAAGAGACCCAGTACTTC	TRBJ2-5	NA	TRBD1	TRBV5-4
CASSYSWNEQFF	TGTGCCAGCAGTTACTCGTGGAATGAGCAGTTCTTC	TRBJ2-1	NA	NA	TRBV6-2/TRBV6-3